Listed here are 17 T cell receptor beta chains from one sample, sequenced in a study of blood T cell repertoires in COVID-19. Using immunoSEQ multiplex PCR, the repertoire was profiled, and TCRdb retains in-frame clones only, with some absent. Altogether 180,000 or so clones are present, 65% to 85% being singletons, with the ten largest covering about 6.7%. Sample: peripheral blood. These receptor sequences come from a woman between 40 and 55 years old with COVID-19, enrolled during active disease.

The chain recombines TRBV6-6 with TRBJ2-3, with a possible D match to TRBD2 (6 bases). This CDR3 spans 12 amino acids. V lost 2 bases and J lost 10, with 10 bases in between. Germline-derived CDR1 and CDR2 are MNHNY and SVGAGI (reference sequence). The CDR3 DNA reads TGTGCCAGCAGTTACCGCGGGGAGTCGCAGTATTTT. Its translation: CASSYRGESQYF.

This rearrangement joins TRBV19 to TRBJ1-2; possibly TRBD1 for D (6 bases). The CDR3 is 18 residues long. The germline V gene encodes CDR1 LNHDA and CDR2 SQIVND (reference sequence). V lost 7 bases, J lost 5 bases, and 29 bases lay in between. The CDR3 here is CASNSPGGARGRRYGYTF. The CDR3 DNA reads TGTGCCAGTAATTCCCCTGGGGGGGCCAGGGGCCGCCGGTATGGCTACACCTTC.

V is TRBV5-1 and J is TRBJ1-4; tentative D call: TRBD1 (5 bases). The CDR3 totals 15 residues. V lost 0 bases to trimming and J lost 8 bases, with 14 bases between them. Germline assignment: CDR1 SGHRS and CDR2 YFSETQ. The CDR3: CASSLGDSLGEKLFF. The CDR3 DNA reads as TGCGCCAGCAGCTTGGGCGACAGCCTTGGGGAAAAACTGTTTTTT. The full variable domain, rest sourced from reference TRBV5-1 and TRBJ1-4, is KAGVTQTPRYLIKTRGQQVTLSCSPISGHRSVSWYQQTPGQGLQFLFEYFSETQRNKGNFPGRFSGRQFSNSRSEMNVSTLELGDSALYLCASSLGDSLGEKLFFGSGTQLSVL.

The CDR3 bases are TGTGCCATCGGGGCTAGCGGATTTAGACAAGAGACCCAGTACTTC. The encoded protein is CAIGASGFRQETQYF. The chain joins TRBV10-3 to TRBJ2-5; the match to TRBD2 covers 7 bases. The junction had 11 bases not matched to a gene; V was cut back by 8 bases and J by 2 bases. The V gene's germline CDR1 is ENHRY and CDR2 SYGVKD. This CDR3 has 15 residues.

This rearrangement joins TRBV5-5 to TRBJ2-6; maybe TRBD2 (5 bases). CDR3 length equals 18 residues. CDR1 and CDR2 (germline): SGHKS, YYEKEE (reference sequence). V was pared by 1 base and J by 0 bases, with 14 bases between. The CDR3 coding sequence is TGTGCCAGCAGCTTGCGGGGTCCCGCCCTCTCTGGGGCCAACGTCCTGACTTTC. This translates into CASSLRGPALSGANVLTF.

The V and J genes are TRBV5-6 and TRBJ1-6; tentatively, D is TRBD1 (5 bases). The V gene lost 3 bases and the J gene lost 8 bases, with 15 bases spanning the gap. In germline, CDR1 is SGHDT, CDR2 YYEEEE. The CDR3 length is 15 residues. The DNA for the CDR3 is TGTGCCAGCAGCTCTCGGTGGGGGGGTGATTCACCCCTCCACTTT. Its translation is CASSSRWGGDSPLHF.

V usage is TRBV5-1 and J usage is TRBJ1-1, with 8 bases identical to TRBD1. The V segment lost 4 bases and the J segment 4 bases; nucleotides outside the gene matches: 3. The CDR3 runs 13 residues. Per germline, CDR1 SGHRS and CDR2 YFSETQ. CDR3 in DNA: TGCGCCAGCAGCCTAGACAGGGGCACTGAAGCTTTCTTT. Its protein product is CASSLDRGTEAFF.

The V call is TRBV19, the J call TRBJ2-7, with 7 bases matching TRBD1. The CDR3 totals 15 residues. J lost 3 bases, V lost 3 bases, and 8 bases had no gene match. Germline CDR1 is LNHDA and CDR2 is SQIVND (reference sequence). CDR3 sequence (DNA): TGTGCCAGTAGTATCCTACTGACAGGGAACTACGAGCAGTACTTC. It codes for CASSILLTGNYEQYF. The full variable domain, with the rest looked up from reference TRBV19 and TRBJ2-7, is DGGITQSPKYLFRKEGQNVTLSCEQNLNHDAMYWYRQDPGQGLRLIYYSQIVNDFQKGDIAEGYSVSREKKESFPLTVTSAQKNPTAFYLCASSILLTGNYEQYFGPGTRLTVT.

The chain couples TRBV6-5 to TRBJ1-6, with D possibly TRBD1 on 6 matching bases. In germline, CDR1 is MNHEY, CDR2 SVGAGI. This CDR3 spans 15 amino acids. V gave up 2 bases and J gave up 5 bases, with 10 bases separating them. CDR3 DNA: TGTGCCAGCAGTTACGCAGGGACAAATAATTCACCCCTCCACTTT. This gives the protein CASSYAGTNNSPLHF.

This rearrangement joins TRBV19 to TRBJ2-5; TRBD1 aligns across 8 bases. CDR1 LNHDA and CDR2 SQIVND come from the germline V gene (reference sequence). J was trimmed by 5 bases and V by 4 bases; bases with no gene match: 6. This CDR3 region has 14 residues. The chain's CDR3 is CASSKDRDRETQYF. The CDR3 coding sequence is TGTGCCAGTAGTAAAGACAGGGACAGGGAGACCCAGTACTTC.

The sample holds a few counts of this clone. This chain links TRBV7-9 with TRBJ2-2; D is possibly TRBD1 (5 bases). From germline, CDR1 is SEHNR and CDR2 FQNEAQ (reference sequence). V was clipped by 2 bases and J by 7 bases, with 11 bases between them. The CDR3 consists of 14 residues. CDR3 sequence: CASSLNQGDGELFF. In nucleotides, the CDR3 is TGTGCCAGCAGCTTAAACCAGGGTGACGGGGAGCTGTTTTTT.

The gene calls are TRBV27 and TRBJ2-3; D perhaps matches TRBD2 (7 bases). Trimming shortened V by 1 base and J by 0 bases, and 26 bases separated the two germline ends. In germline, CDR1 is MNHEY, CDR2 SMNVEV (reference sequence). This CDR3 spans 21 amino acids. CDR3 coding DNA: TGTGCCAGCAGTTTATGGCCTCCGGGGGCTAGCGGTTCGGCTAGCACAGATACGCAGTATTTT. Its protein product is CASSLWPPGASGSASTDTQYF.

The V gene is TRBV3-1 (or the pseudogene TRBV3-2), the J gene TRBJ1-2, with 9 bases matching TRBD1. This CDR3 spans 15 amino acids. Germline loops: CDR1 LGHDT, CDR2 YNNKEL (reference sequence). V lost 3 bases, J lost 8 bases, and 10 bases stayed unmatched. The CDR3 reads CASSHRTGTGYGYTF. In DNA, the CDR3 is TGTGCCAGCAGCCATCGCACCGGGACAGGGTACGGCTACACCTTC.

This rearrangement joins TRBV13 to TRBJ2-1; D is perhaps TRBD2 (6 bases). Germline CDR1 reads PRHDT; CDR2 reads FYEKMQ (reference sequence). The CDR3 loop spans 14 amino acids. Trimming took off 3 bases at V and 6 bases at J, with 12 bases between the two ends. The DNA for the CDR3 is TGTGCCAGCAGCTTCGGGGACTCCAGCAATGAGCAGTTCTTC. This codes for CASSFGDSSNEQFF.

This sequence joins TRBV10-2 and TRBJ1-2; TRBD1 aligns across 7 bases. The CDR3 is 16 amino acids. Germline V gene data show CDR1 as WSHSY and CDR2 as SAAADI. The V segment lost 2 bases and the J segment 2 bases; nucleotides outside the gene matches: 8. CDR3 sequence reads: CASSEVNRGRNYGYTF. Written as DNA, the CDR3 is TGCGCCAGCAGTGAGGTAAACAGGGGCCGAAACTATGGCTACACCTTC.

The V gene is TRBV4-1, the J gene TRBJ2-3, with TRBD1 as a possible D gene (5 bases). CDR3 length: 17 amino acids. Germline CDR1 and CDR2: MGHRA and YSYEKL. V was pared by 0 bases and J by 5 bases, with 18 bases between. The CDR3 region has the DNA TGCGCCAGCAGCCAAGACACTTTATATTTGGGGCGAGATACGCAGTATTTT. Translating it yields CASSQDTLYLGRDTQYF.

V gene TRBV10-2 combines with J gene TRBJ2-6; 9 nucleotides agree with TRBD2. V lost 6 bases to trimming and J lost 1 base; unmatched junction nucleotides: 4. Germline CDR1 and CDR2: WSHSY and SAAADI. This CDR3 has 16 residues. The CDR3 spells CASRPSGTSGANVLTF. The CDR3 DNA follows: TGCGCCAGCAGGCCTAGCGGGACGTCTGGGGCCAACGTCCTGACTTTC.